These 29 T cell receptor beta chains were all obtained from the same sample, sequenced in a study of OX40 agonist ivuxolimab in advanced cancers. This table comes from immunoSEQ multiplex PCR, and its TCRdb copy is limited to in-frame clones, with some not included. This table has fewer than 80,000 clones, roughly 85% appearing once. This specimen consisted of CD4+ or CD8+ T cells sorted from blood, obtained in a trial of the OX40 agonist ivuxolimab. These TCRs come from an adult with an advanced solid tumor such as melanoma, head and neck, liver or kidney cancer.

The rearrangement uses TRBV19 and TRBJ2-7; 7 bases align to TRBD2. The CDR3 has 14 amino acids. The germline CDR1 and CDR2 sequences are LNHDA and SQIVND (reference sequence). The junction had 7 bases not matched to a gene; V was cut back by 5 bases and J by 3 bases. The CDR3 loop reads CASSPLGGDYEQYF. CDR3 sequence (DNA): TGTGCCAGTAGTCCCTTGGGGGGGGACTACGAGCAGTACTTC. The full variable domain, its missing parts supplied by reference TRBV19 and TRBJ2-7, is DGGITQSPKYLFRKEGQNVTLSCEQNLNHDAMYWYRQDPGQGLRLIYYSQIVNDFQKGDIAEGYSVSREKKESFPLTVTSAQKNPTAFYLCASSPLGGDYEQYFGPGTRLTVT.

This clone came up a few times. The chain has TRBV28 and TRBJ1-2, with a tentative D call TRBD1 (6 bases). The CDR3 length is 15 residues. Deletions cut 6 bases from V and 2 bases from J, with 16 bases between. Germline-derived CDR1 and CDR2 are MDHEN and SYDVKM. The CDR3: CASSPPDSTNYGYTF. In DNA form, the CDR3 reads TGTGCCAGCAGCCCCCCGGACAGTACCAACTATGGCTACACCTTC.

This clone was seen a single time. The gene calls are TRBV13 and TRBJ1-6, with 9 nucleotides matching TRBD1. Per the germline V gene, CDR1 is PRHDT and CDR2 is FYEKMQ (reference sequence). This CDR3 comprises 14 residues. V shed 4 bases and J 8 bases; nucleotides not matched to a gene: 3. CDR3 residues: CASSSGTGHSPLHF. The CDR3 DNA is TGTGCCAGCAGCTCCGGGACAGGGCATTCACCCCTCCACTTT.

V and J are TRBV7-2 and TRBJ1-2, with D perhaps matching TRBD1 (5 bases). There are 18 residues in the CDR3. The V end was cut by 5 bases, the J end by 4 bases, with 26 bases between. Looked up from germline, CDR1 is SGHTA and CDR2 is FQGNSA. The CDR3, as DNA: TGTGCCAGCAGCCGTGCCGGGACCCTTTCCCCCTTCTCCTATGGCTACACCTTC. Its translation: CASSRAGTLSPFSYGYTF.

The chain combines TRBV6-1 with TRBJ2-1; D ambiguous. CDR3 length: 14 amino acids. V gave up 7 bases and J gave up 6 bases, with 16 bases separating them. In germline, CDR1 is MNHNS, CDR2 SASEGT. CDR3: CASIAGPTGNEQFF. The CDR3 nucleotides read TGTGCCAGCATCGCAGGCCCTACGGGCAATGAGCAGTTCTTC.

The chain has TRBV7-9 and TRBJ1-4; 10 positions agree with TRBD1. Per germline, CDR1 SEHNR and CDR2 FQNEAQ (reference sequence). J lost 6 bases, V lost 5 bases, and 6 bases had no gene match. The CDR3 contains 15 residues. The CDR3 region is CASSTSGQGYEKLFF. The CDR3 region has the DNA TGTGCCAGCAGCACGTCGGGACAGGGGTATGAAAAACTGTTTTTT.

The chain recombines TRBV16 with TRBJ1-5, with D maybe TRBD1 (6 bases). Trimming shortened V by 0 bases and J by 7 bases, and 13 bases separated the two germline ends. Germline-derived CDR1 and CDR2 are KGHSY and FQNENV. The CDR3 covers 15 residues. The CDR3: CASSQSQGQGQPQHF. CDR3 nucleotides: TGTGCCAGCAGCCAATCTCAGGGGCAGGGACAGCCCCAGCATTTT.

This chain joins TRBV11-2 and TRBJ1-5, with 11 positions matching TRBD1. V lost 5 bases to trimming and J lost 6 bases; unmatched junction nucleotides: 3. Germline V gene sequence: CDR1 SGHAT, CDR2 FQNNGV. This CDR3 spans 14 amino acids. The DNA of the CDR3 is TGTGCCAGCAGCCGGACAGGGGGCGGTCAGCCCCAGCATTTT. This sequence encodes CASSRTGGGQPQHF.

The chain couples TRBV30 to TRBJ1-3, with D possibly TRBD1 on 6 matching bases. This CDR3 region has 12 residues. CDR1 GTSNPN and CDR2 SVGIG come from the germline V gene (reference sequence). Trimming shortened V by 0 bases and J by 8 bases, and 8 bases separated the two germline ends. The CDR3 spells CAWSVGGDTIYF. The CDR3 nucleotides are TGTGCCTGGAGTGTAGGGGGGGACACCATATATTTT.

The genes are TRBV4-1 and TRBJ2-1; 9 bases match TRBD2. V trimming: 0 bases; J trimming: 9 bases; junction bases outside the gene matches: 9. Germline CDR1 and CDR2: MGHRA and YSYEKL. CDR3 length equals 16 residues. This CDR3 reads CASSQDMAGGPGEQFF. Here the CDR3 DNA reads TGCGCCAGCAGCCAAGATATGGCGGGAGGGCCGGGTGAGCAGTTCTTC.

This clone was recorded only once. V is TRBV11-3 and J is TRBJ1-4; D ambiguous. The ends were cut back, 2 bases at V and 4 bases at J, with 8 bases in the middle. The CDR3 has 14 amino acids. The V gene's germline CDR1 is SGHNT and CDR2 YENEEA. The CDR3 bases are TGTGCCAGCAGCTTAACCCGTCTTAATGAAAAACTGTTTTTT. Residues: CASSLTRLNEKLFF.

V gene TRBV5-1 combines with J gene TRBJ2-5; TRBD2 aligns across 13 bases. The CDR3 is 15 residues long. With V trimmed by 0 bases and J by 4 bases, 0 bases remained unmatched. CDR1 is SGHRS, CDR2 YFSETQ, per germline. The CDR3 bases are TGCGCCAGCAGCTTGGGACTAGCGGGAGGAGAGACCCAGTACTTC. It is translated as CASSLGLAGGETQYF. Full variable domain (rest looked up from reference TRBV5-1 and TRBJ2-5): KAGVTQTPRYLIKTRGQQVTLSCSPISGHRSVSWYQQTPGQGLQFLFEYFSETQRNKGNFPGRFSGRQFSNSRSEMNVSTLELGDSALYLCASSLGLAGGETQYFGPGTRLLVL.

The rearrangement uses TRBV5-4 and TRBJ2-2; D remains unclear. The CDR3 is made up of 13 amino acids. Germline V lookup: CDR1 SGHNT, CDR2 YYREEE (reference sequence). Trimming took off 2 bases at V and 5 bases at J, with 7 bases between the two ends. This CDR3 is CASSFLGTGELFF. CDR3 nucleotides: TGTGCCAGCAGCTTTCTTGGTACCGGGGAGCTGTTTTTT.

V is TRBV6-1 and J is TRBJ1-6; TRBD1 might be the D (6 bases). V was cut by 6 bases and J by 7 bases, with 13 bases left in between. The germline gives CDR1 MNHNS, CDR2 SASEGT. CDR3 length: 14 amino acids. The CDR3 reads CASSPTGINSPLHF. CDR3 sequence (DNA): TGTGCCAGCAGCCCCACAGGGATAAATTCACCCCTCCACTTT.

The chain employs TRBV6-5 and TRBJ2-7; the D gene is possibly TRBD2 (5 bases). The germline gives CDR1 MNHEY, CDR2 SVGAGI. V dropped 7 bases and J dropped 3 bases, with 7 bases sitting between them. The CDR3 spans 11 residues. The CDR3 coding sequence is TGTGCCAGCAACGAGGGCTACGAGCAGTACTTC. The encoded protein is CASNEGYEQYF.

CDR3 DNA sequence: TGTGCCAGCAGCCAAACTAGCGGGGGGGCCCTAGATACGCAGTATTTT. It yields the protein CASSQTSGGALDTQYF. V and J are TRBV5-4 and TRBJ2-3; 13 bases fit TRBD2. The CDR3 is 16 residues long. Germline V gene lookup returns CDR1 SGHNT and CDR2 YYREEE (reference sequence). V lost 4 bases to trimming and J lost 5 bases; unmatched junction nucleotides: 7. Based on the CDR3 plus reference TRBV5-4 and TRBJ2-3, the full variable domain is ETGVTQSPTHLIKTRGQQVTLRCSSQSGHNTVSWYQQALGQGPQFIFQYYREEENGRGNFPPRFSGLQFPNYSSELNVNALELDDSALYLCASSQTSGGALDTQYFGPGTRLTVL.

V is TRBV10-2 and J is TRBJ1-5; no clear D gene. The CDR3 spans 12 residues. Germline CDR1 reads WSHSY; CDR2 reads SAAADI. Trimming stripped 3 bases from V and 5 bases from J, with 5 bases between. The CDR3 reads CASSDTDQPQHF. For the CDR3, the DNA is TGCGCCAGCAGTGACACCGATCAGCCCCAGCATTTT.

V and J are TRBV6-6 and TRBJ2-5, with 9 bases fitting TRBD2. V dropped 6 bases and J dropped 5; count of bases not matched to a gene: 13. The CDR3 is 16 amino acids. Germline V gene sequence: CDR1 MNHNY, CDR2 SVGAGI (reference sequence). The CDR3 nucleotides are TGTGCCAGCAGCCCCGGGCGGGAGGGCCCGGGTGAGACCCAGTACTTC. The encoded protein is CASSPGREGPGETQYF.

The J gene is TRBJ2-3, the V gene TRBV5-4, with 11 bases lining up with TRBD1. V lost 4 bases and J lost 5; bases outside the gene matches: 3. The CDR3 is 14 amino acids. CDR1 and CDR2 (germline): SGHNT, YYREEE (reference sequence). The CDR3 loop reads CASSAGQGGDTQYF. The DNA of the CDR3 is TGTGCCAGCAGCGCGGGACAGGGGGGAGATACGCAGTATTTT.

DNA for the CDR3: TGTGCCAGCAGTGAGGGCAGACAGAGGCAAGTCGGAAACACCATATATTTT. Translating it yields CASSEGRQRQVGNTIYF. The chain employs TRBV6-1 and TRBJ1-3; D is perhaps TRBD1 (5 bases). V was cut by 3 bases and J by 4 bases, with 19 bases left in between. The CDR3 runs to 17 residues. Germline loops: CDR1 MNHNS, CDR2 SASEGT.

The gene calls are TRBV29-1 and TRBJ2-1; TRBD2 might be the D (5 bases). The CDR3 is made up of 12 amino acids. The V end lost 7 bases, the J end lost 3 bases, and 10 bases lay between the germline ends. Germline V gene data show CDR1 as SQVTM and CDR2 as ANQGSEA. For the CDR3, the DNA is TGCAGCGGAAAAGACTACTACAATGAGCAGTTCTTC. This codes for CSGKDYYNEQFF.

The chain uses TRBV11-2 and TRBJ1-1; D ambiguous. The CDR3 contains 13 residues. V dropped 0 bases and J dropped 10 bases, with 12 bases sitting between them. Germline CDR1 SGHAT, CDR2 FQNNGV. The CDR3 DNA sequence: TGTGCCAGCAGCTTAGATCGTGGCGTGGTAGCTTTCTTT. Translating it yields CASSLDRGVVAFF.

CDR3 nucleotides: TGTGCCAGCAGTATGAACGGGCTACCCAAAGAGACCCAGTACTTC. Translation: CASSMNGLPKETQYF. This chain links TRBV2 with TRBJ2-5; D unresolved. The CDR3 spans 15 residues. Germline CDR1 reads SNHLY; CDR2 reads FYNNEI. V shed 5 bases and J shed 3 bases, with 16 bases lying between them.

Only a few counts were recorded for this clone. This chain uses TRBV4-1 with TRBJ2-7; maybe TRBD2 (5 bases). The CDR3 runs 14 residues. The V gene lost 3 bases and the J gene lost 5 bases, with 14 bases spanning the gap. The germline CDR1 and CDR2 sequences are MGHRA and YSYEKL. The CDR3 coding sequence is TGCGCCAGCAGCCAGGGCGGGTGGTCAGACGAGCAGTACTTC. Encoded protein: CASSQGGWSDEQYF.

The chain combines TRBV5-5 with TRBJ2-6; a weak D match, TRBD1 (6 bases). Germline CDR1 SGHKS, CDR2 YYEKEE (reference sequence). The CDR3 has 18 residues. Deletions cut 4 bases from V and 1 base from J, with 18 bases between. The CDR3 DNA reads TGTGCCAGCAGCCCCTACAGGGTTCCAACTTCTGGGGCCAACGTCCTGACTTTC. It yields the protein CASSPYRVPTSGANVLTF.

The rearrangement uses TRBV6-5 and TRBJ1-5; TRBD1 is a possible D gene (6 bases). The CDR3 spans 13 residues. Germline assignment: CDR1 MNHEY and CDR2 SVGAGI. With 6 bases removed from V and 7 bases from J, the gap between germline ends came to 13 bases. The CDR3 DNA follows: TGTGCCAGCAGCTCACAGGGTTGGCAGCCCCAGCATTTT. Its translation is CASSSQGWQPQHF.

As concerns this clone: Other nucleotide sequences in the sample specify the same CDR3. This chain connects TRBV7-9 to TRBJ1-3; no firm D call. Trimming removed 5 bases from V and 0 bases from J, with 11 bases in between. Germline-derived CDR1 and CDR2 are SEHNR and FQNEAQ (reference sequence). The CDR3 loop spans 15 amino acids. This CDR3 is CASSPRGISGNTIYF. The CDR3 region has the DNA TGTGCCAGCAGCCCCCGCGGGATCTCTGGAAACACCATATATTTT.

J is TRBJ2-2 and V is TRBV28, with D maybe TRBD2 (5 bases). This CDR3 has 15 amino acids. Trimming cost V 5 bases and J 1 base, with 11 bases left between them. Germline values: CDR1 MDHEN, CDR2 SYDVKM. In DNA form, the CDR3 reads TGTGCCAGCAGTCCTAACGGAGGGAACACCGGGGAGCTGTTTTTT. This sequence encodes CASSPNGGNTGELFF.

The gene calls are TRBV18 and TRBJ1-3; a weak D match, TRBD1 (5 bases). V was clipped by 1 base and J by 4 bases, with 17 bases between them. The CDR3 has 17 residues. From germline, CDR1 is KGHSH and CDR2 LQKENI. DNA of the CDR3: TGTGCCAGCTCACCACTGGGGCCAGGAGGGGCCGGAAACACCATATATTTT. Translating gives CASSPLGPGGAGNTIYF.